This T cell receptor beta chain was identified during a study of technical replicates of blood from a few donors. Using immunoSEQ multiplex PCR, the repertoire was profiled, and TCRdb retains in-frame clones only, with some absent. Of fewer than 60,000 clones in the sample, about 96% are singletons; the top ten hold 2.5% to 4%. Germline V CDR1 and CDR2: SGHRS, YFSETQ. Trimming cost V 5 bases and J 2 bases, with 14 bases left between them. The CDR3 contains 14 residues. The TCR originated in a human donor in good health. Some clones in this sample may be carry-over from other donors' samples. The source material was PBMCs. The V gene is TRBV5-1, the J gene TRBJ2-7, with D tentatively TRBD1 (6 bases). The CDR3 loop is CASRRAGTTYEQYF. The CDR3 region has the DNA TGCGCCAGCAGAAGAGCCGGGACAACCTACGAGCAGTACTTC. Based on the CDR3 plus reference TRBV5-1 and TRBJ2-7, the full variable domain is KAGVTQTPRYLIKTRGQQVTLSCSPISGHRSVSWYQQTPGQGLQFLFEYFSETQRNKGNFPGRFSGRQFSNSRSEMNVSTLELGDSALYLCASRRAGTTYEQYFGPGTRLTVT.